This T cell receptor (beta chain) was found in a study of control samples from healthy donors and cancer patients (dated by TCRdb to 2020 to 2022). To prepare the library, the immunoSEQ multiplex PCR assay was applied. This is the immuneACCESS table as TCRdb keeps it, with only in-frame sequences that have V and J called. A part of the clones is gone; compared with another copy, unresolved V genes explain less than half, and the rest is unexplained. This sample holds roughly 120,000 clones; approximately 95% were observed only once. 3.6% of the sample comes from the top ten. V drops 3 bases and J drops 8 bases, leaving 13 bases in between. From cysteine to phenylalanine, the CDR3 is 13 amino acids long. The read is trimmed to its CDR3 DNA, 39 bases read in frame from base 1. Sequences SNHLY (CDR1) and FYNNEI (CDR2) are obtained from the germline V gene. A remark on this clone: Its antigen remains undetermined. No much larger clone is present one base from it, and per-base qualities are unavailable.

The chain uses TRBV2 and TRBJ1-2, with no reliable assignment of the D segment. The sequence was obtained from a man aged 30-40 years in good health. The sample consisted of blood. The encoded CDR3 is CASSDAWVRGYTF. The DNA is as follows: TGTGCCAGCAGTGACGCTTGGGTTCGGGGCTACACCTTC.